The 19 T cell receptor beta chains reported below all come from one sample, sequenced in a study of blood T cell repertoires in COVID-19. Here immunoSEQ multiplex PCR was the method, and the copy in TCRdb shows in-frame clones only, minus some. Of 250,000 to 400,000 clones listed, 85% to 90% were seen once; the top ten hold roughly 2.9%. Sequencing input: peripheral blood. The receptors stem from a young woman with COVID-19, enrolled during active disease.

This chain connects TRBV7-3 to TRBJ2-7; D is perhaps TRBD2 (5 bases). The CDR3 has 14 amino acids. V was trimmed by 0 bases and J by 7 bases, leaving 13 bases between them. CDR1 and CDR2 (germline): SGHTA, FQGTGA. The chain's CDR3 is CASSLTFTGKEQYF. CDR3 DNA: TGTGCCAGCAGCTTAACGTTTACGGGGAAAGAGCAGTACTTC.

The chain recombines TRBV5-1 with TRBJ2-1; 8 positions agree with TRBD1. Germline trimming cut 4 bases from V and 3 bases from J; bases unmatched to any gene: 6. The V gene's germline CDR1 is SGHRS and CDR2 YFSETQ. The CDR3 runs 15 residues. The CDR3 nucleotides are TGCGCCAGCAGCGTTGGACAGGGCTTCTACAATGAGCAGTTCTTC. It translates to CASSVGQGFYNEQFF.

The CDR3 loop reads CASSERQGVNGYTF. In DNA, the CDR3 is TGTGCCAGCAGTGAAAGACAGGGTGTGAATGGCTACACCTTC. The chain uses TRBV6-1 and TRBJ1-2; 7 nucleotides line up with TRBD1. The ends lost 2 bases at V and 6 bases at J; junction bases unmatched: 6. CDR1 MNHNS and CDR2 SASEGT come from the germline V gene. The CDR3 runs to 14 residues.

This clone was observed a single time. This chain connects TRBV11-2 to TRBJ2-7, with 14 bases fitting TRBD2. Trimming removed 5 bases from V and 0 bases from J; junction bases left unmatched: 9. Germline loops: CDR1 SGHAT, CDR2 FQNNGV. This CDR3 is built from 18 residues. The CDR3 reads CASSLGLAGGSFSYEQYF. CDR3 in DNA: TGTGCCAGCAGCCTAGGACTAGCGGGAGGCTCCTTCTCCTACGAGCAGTACTTC. Supplemented by reference TRBV11-2 and TRBJ2-7, the full variable domain reads EAGVAQSPRYKIIEKRQSVAFWCNPISGHATLYWYQQILGQGPKLLIQFQNNGVVDDSQLPKDRFSAERLKGVDSTLKIQPAKLEDSAVYLCASSLGLAGGSFSYEQYFGPGTRLTVT.

This chain uses TRBV2 with TRBJ1-1; 9 positions match TRBD1. Germline CDR1 and CDR2: SNHLY and FYNNEI. V lost 6 bases and J lost 1; bases outside the gene matches: 6. There are 15 residues in the CDR3. CDR3 coding DNA: TGTGCCAGCAGCGGATGGACAGGGGAGAACACTGAAGCTTTCTTT. Encoded protein: CASSGWTGENTEAFF.

The chain has TRBV3-1 (or the pseudogene TRBV3-2) and TRBJ2-1, with 9 bases identical to TRBD1. V was clipped by 0 bases and J by 5 bases; unmatched bases: 5. CDR1 LGHDT and CDR2 YNNKEL come from the germline V gene (reference sequence). The CDR3 has 16 amino acids. CDR3 in DNA: TGTGCCAGCAGCCAAGAAGGGACAGGGAGGGACAATGAGCAGTTCTTC. This gives the protein CASSQEGTGRDNEQFF.

V usage is TRBV29-1 and J usage is TRBJ2-2; 10 bases line up with TRBD1. This CDR3 is 13 amino acids long. CDR1 is SQVTM, CDR2 ANQGSEA, per germline. Trimming removed 7 bases from V and 6 bases from J; junction bases left unmatched: 5. DNA for the CDR3: TGCAGCGGGATGGACAGGGGGGCCGGGGAGCTGTTTTTT. Amino acids: CSGMDRGAGELFF.

In the case of this clone: An end of the junction differs from the germline gene, which may be a read error. The V and J genes are TRBV19 and TRBJ1-2, with D unclear. Germline CDR1 reads LNHDA; CDR2 reads SQIVND (reference sequence). CDR3 length: 12 amino acids. The CDR3 bases are TGTGCCAGTAGAATAGGGCCCCATGGCTACACCTTC. Its protein is CASRIGPHGYTF.

This chain connects TRBV9 to TRBJ2-5, with D possibly TRBD2 on 6 matching bases. Trimming took 0 bases from V and 5 from J, leaving 17 bases between them. Germline values: CDR1 SGDLS, CDR2 YYNGEE. This CDR3 spans 16 amino acids. Written as DNA, the CDR3 is TGTGCCAGCAGCGTAGGGTCCCAGCGGGTTGGGGAGACCCAGTACTTC. Amino acid sequence: CASSVGSQRVGETQYF.

In its sample, this clone was seen once. The rearrangement joins TRBV18 to TRBJ1-4; TRBD1 matches at 10 bases. CDR1 KGHSH and CDR2 LQKENI come from the germline V gene. Trimming took 6 bases from V and 8 from J; bases not matched to a gene: 12. There are 16 residues in the CDR3. CDR3 sequence reads: CASSSTIGTGDEKLFF. Written as DNA, the CDR3 is TGTGCCAGCTCGTCCACTATCGGGACAGGGGACGAAAAACTGTTTTTT.

The J gene is TRBJ1-4, the V gene TRBV5-1; 8 bases agree with TRBD1. Per the germline V gene, CDR1 is SGHRS and CDR2 is YFSETQ. The CDR3 has 15 amino acids. The ends lost 4 bases at V and 7 bases at J; junction bases unmatched: 9. The CDR3 is CASSVTGVEGEKLFF. In DNA, the CDR3 is TGCGCCAGCAGCGTGACAGGGGTGGAGGGTGAAAAACTGTTTTTT.

The chain carries TRBV29-1 and TRBJ1-2, with TRBD1 matching over 9 bases. Trimming cost V 6 bases and J 7 bases; bases outside gene matches: 12. CDR3 size: 14 residues. Germline V gives CDR1 SQVTM, CDR2 ANQGSEA. In DNA, the CDR3 is TGCAGCGTCCCGGGACAGGGCGAACTAAGTGGCTACACCTTC. Residues: CSVPGQGELSGYTF.

The chain uses TRBV28 and TRBJ1-5, with 12 nucleotides matching TRBD1. CDR1 and CDR2 from the germline V gene are MDHEN and SYDVKM. V dropped 6 bases and J dropped 5; count of bases not matched to a gene: 2. CDR3 length equals 14 residues. CDR3 bases: TGTGCCAGCAGCCGGGACAGGGGGCATCAGCCCCAGCATTTT. It is translated as CASSRDRGHQPQHF.

This chain connects TRBV9 to TRBJ2-1; the D is unclear. Trimming shortened V by 2 bases and J by 5 bases, and 8 bases separated the two germline ends. From germline, CDR1 is SGDLS and CDR2 YYNGEE. The CDR3 extends over 13 amino acids. CDR3 residues: CASSVNINNEQFF. The CDR3 region has the DNA TGTGCCAGCAGCGTTAATATAAACAATGAGCAGTTCTTC.

Only one count was recorded for this clone. The chain uses TRBV19 and TRBJ2-2; D is possibly TRBD2 (6 bases). The CDR3 is made up of 18 amino acids. The V end was cut by 3 bases, the J end by 0 bases, with 17 bases between. CDR1 and CDR2 from the germline V gene are LNHDA and SQIVND (reference sequence). CDR3 amino acids: CASSMRIAVNSNTGELFF. DNA of the CDR3: TGTGCCAGTAGTATGAGGATAGCGGTGAATTCGAACACCGGGGAGCTGTTTTTT.

The J gene is TRBJ2-7, the V gene TRBV19, with D perhaps TRBD2 (6 bases). This CDR3 region has 15 residues. Germline V CDR1 and CDR2: LNHDA, SQIVND (reference sequence). Trimming took 2 bases from V and 4 from J, leaving 15 bases between them. CDR3 in DNA: TGTGCCAGTAGTATATTCGCGGGGAAGGAGTACGAGCAGTACTTC. This translates into CASSIFAGKEYEQYF.

This clone has only a few counts. The chain couples TRBV2 to TRBJ2-2; TRBD2 might be the D (6 bases). Germline lookup yields CDR1 SNHLY and CDR2 FYNNEI. There are 15 residues in the CDR3. V was trimmed by 5 bases and J by 4 bases, leaving 14 bases between them. The CDR3 DNA reads TGTGCCAGCAGTATTTGGGGGGACTCCACCGGGGAGCTGTTTTTT. Translated, it gives CASSIWGDSTGELFF.

The chain has TRBV2 and TRBJ2-1; 10 bases match TRBD2. The trim removed 3 bases at V and 9 bases at J, leaving 5 bases unmatched. The germline V gene has CDR1 SNHLY and CDR2 FYNNEI. The CDR3 runs 14 residues. This CDR3 is CASSDTSGTPEQFF. The CDR3 coding sequence is TGTGCCAGCAGTGATACTAGCGGGACTCCTGAGCAGTTCTTC.

The rearrangement uses TRBV5-5 and TRBJ2-7; D possibly corresponds to TRBD1 (5 bases). Germline-derived CDR1 and CDR2 are SGHKS and YYEKEE (reference sequence). The CDR3 has 14 amino acids. Trimming pared 1 base from V and 4 bases from J, leaving 12 bases between. CDR3 residues: CASSLTDRFYEQYF. The CDR3 DNA follows: TGTGCCAGCAGCTTGACCGACAGATTTTACGAGCAGTACTTC.